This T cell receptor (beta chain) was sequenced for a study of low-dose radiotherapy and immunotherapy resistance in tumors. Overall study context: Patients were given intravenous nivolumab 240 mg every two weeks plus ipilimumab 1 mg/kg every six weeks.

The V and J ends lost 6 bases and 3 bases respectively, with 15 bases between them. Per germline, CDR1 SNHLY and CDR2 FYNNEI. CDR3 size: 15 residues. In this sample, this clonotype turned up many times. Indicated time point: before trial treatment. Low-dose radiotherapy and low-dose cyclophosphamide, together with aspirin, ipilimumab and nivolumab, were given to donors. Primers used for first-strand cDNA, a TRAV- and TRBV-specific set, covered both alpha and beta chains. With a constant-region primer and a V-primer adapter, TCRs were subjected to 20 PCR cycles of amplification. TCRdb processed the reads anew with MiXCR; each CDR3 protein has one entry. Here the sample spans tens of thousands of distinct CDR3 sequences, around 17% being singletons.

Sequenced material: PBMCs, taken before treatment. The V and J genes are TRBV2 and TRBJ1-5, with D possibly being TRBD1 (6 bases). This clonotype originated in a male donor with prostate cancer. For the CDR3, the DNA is TGTGCCAGCAGGGGAGAGGGGGTCACCAATCAGCCCCAGCATTTT. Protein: CASRGEGVTNQPQHF.